These 28 T cell receptor beta chains originate from one sample sequenced in a study of T cells after yellow fever vaccination (dated by TCRdb to between 2018 and 2021). The intended sense of this specimen's treatment or condition label: live attenuated yellow fever vaccine strain. Library preparation used 5' RACE. TCRdb lists the instrument as Illumina NovaSeq 6000. The raw public reads went through TCRdb reprocessing: fastp at Q25, MiXCR clone calling, in-frame beta chains kept. Here each entry gathers all rows of one CDR3 protein and keeps the most common genes and DNA. The table for this sample lists about 320,000 distinct CDR3 sequences; under 15% of them were counted only once. Of the sample, 3.2% falls within the top ten clones. The sample consisted of CD4+ T cells sorted from PBMCs, taken 15 days after the yellow fever booster vaccination. The receptors here all came from a man between 18 and 35 years old who received the YFV17D yellow fever vaccine.

V and J are TRBV27 and TRBJ2-2; D is possibly TRBD2 (5 bases). From germline, CDR1 is MNHEY and CDR2 SMNVEV (reference sequence). Trimming took 3 bases from V and 3 from J, leaving 11 bases between them. The CDR3 totals 15 residues. CDR3 nucleotides: TGTGCCAGCAGTTTGCTCCGGGGATACACCGGGGAGCTGTTTTTT. Amino acids: CASSLLRGYTGELFF.

The V gene is TRBV12-3 or TRBV12-4, the J gene TRBJ2-1; 7 nucleotides align to TRBD2. The junction had 16 bases not matched to a gene; V was cut back by 1 base and J by 7 bases. The CDR3 totals 18 residues. As DNA, the CDR3 is TGTGCCAGCAGTTTAGTCCCACTTCCTAGCGGTAAGGGGAATGAGCAGTTCTTC. Amino acid sequence: CASSLVPLPSGKGNEQFF.

This clonotype was found a few times. The rearrangement links TRBV6-2 or TRBV6-3 to TRBJ2-3; weak D call: TRBD2 (7 bases). The germline CDR1 and CDR2 sequences are MNHEY and SVGEGT. The V end lost 9 bases, the J end lost 3 bases, and 19 bases lay between the germline ends. This CDR3 contains 15 residues. For the CDR3, the DNA is TGTGCCAGTGTCTCGCGGGGGCCTAATACAGATACGCAGTATTTT. Its protein is CASVSRGPNTDTQYF.

The V call is TRBV20-1, the J call TRBJ2-4; possibly TRBD1 or TRBD2 for D (5 bases each). The germline V gene encodes CDR1 DFQATT and CDR2 SNEGSKA (reference sequence). The CDR3 runs to 18 residues. Trimming shortened V by 3 bases and J by 1 base, and 22 bases separated the two germline ends. The CDR3 reads CSARQGPDFHGAKNIQYF. Here the CDR3 DNA reads TGCAGTGCTAGGCAGGGTCCGGACTTTCACGGGGCCAAAAACATTCAGTACTTC.

CDR3 in amino acids: CASSIRRRVIYSGANVLTF. The CDR3 coding sequence is TGTGCCAGTAGTATTAGGAGACGAGTTATATACTCTGGGGCCAACGTCCTGACTTTC. The V and J genes are TRBV19 and TRBJ2-6; the D is unclear. Trimming cost V 3 bases and J 0 bases, with 18 bases left between them. This CDR3 has 19 residues. Germline V lookup: CDR1 LNHDA, CDR2 SQIVND (reference sequence). The full variable domain, completed using reference TRBV19 and TRBJ2-6, is DGGITQSPKYLFRKEGQNVTLSCEQNLNHDAMYWYRQDPGQGLRLIYYSQIVNDFQKGDIAEGYSVSREKKESFPLTVTSAQKNPTAFYLCASSIRRRVIYSGANVLTFGAGSRLTVL.

The chain employs TRBV6-5 and TRBJ2-7; D may be TRBD1 (7 bases). Per the germline V gene, CDR1 is MNHEY and CDR2 is SVGAGI. V was trimmed by 6 bases and J by 0 bases, leaving 24 bases between them. There are 18 residues in the CDR3. CDR3 sequence (DNA): TGTGCCAGCAGAAGCAGGGGGATGGGACAGCGGGCCTCCTACGAGCAGTACTTC. The encoded protein is CASRSRGMGQRASYEQYF.

The table lists this clonotype with a few counts. The rearrangement uses TRBV5-6 and TRBJ1-6; tentatively, D is TRBD1 (5 bases). Trimming removed 7 bases at V and 14 bases at J, with 22 bases between. Germline V gene lookup returns CDR1 SGHDT and CDR2 YYEEEE. The CDR3 loop spans 14 amino acids. The CDR3 loop reads CASGSTPGVHALHF. Here the CDR3 DNA reads TGTGCCAGCGGATCCACGCCGGGGGTGCATGCCCTCCACTTT.

V and J are TRBV20-1 and TRBJ2-2; maybe TRBD1 (6 bases). The CDR3 sequence is 13 residues long. V was shortened by 6 bases and J by 2 bases, with 10 bases between the two germline ends. Germline V gene data show CDR1 as DFQATT and CDR2 as SNEGSKA (reference sequence). This CDR3 reads CSAGQTNTGELFF. The CDR3 DNA reads TGCAGTGCCGGACAGACAAACACCGGGGAGCTGTTTTTT.

This clonotype was counted between two and nine times. The genes are TRBV3-1 and TRBJ1-1; the D is unclear. Germline assignment: CDR1 LGHDT and CDR2 YNNKEL (reference sequence). Trimming shortened V by 2 bases and J by 1 base, and 11 bases separated the two germline ends. The CDR3 sequence is 15 residues long. The CDR3 sequence: CASSQYDGGNTEAFF. The CDR3 DNA is TGTGCCAGCAGCCAATATGATGGAGGGAACACTGAAGCTTTCTTT.

The rearrangement joins TRBV20-1 to TRBJ1-2; D possibly corresponds to TRBD1 (5 bases). Looked up from germline, CDR1 is DFQATT and CDR2 is SNEGSKA (reference sequence). The CDR3 runs 11 residues. Trimming shortened V by 3 bases and J by 12 bases, and 14 bases separated the two germline ends. In nucleotides, the CDR3 is TGCAGTGCTAGCGTCAGGGAAAGGAACACCTTC. It translates to CSASVRERNTF.

CDR3 protein: CASSVGSGEYYEQYF. CDR3 sequence (DNA): TGTGCCAGCAGCGTAGGAAGCGGGGAATACTACGAGCAGTACTTC. The chain joins TRBV9 to TRBJ2-7, with 7 bases aligning to TRBD2. With V trimmed by 0 bases and J by 3 bases, 6 bases remained unmatched. The CDR3 runs 15 residues. Germline V gene data show CDR1 as SGDLS and CDR2 as YYNGEE.

This rearrangement joins TRBV7-2 to TRBJ2-1; the match to TRBD2 covers 10 bases. Germline assignment: CDR1 SGHTA and CDR2 FQGNSA. CDR3 size: 15 residues. Unmatched junction bases numbered 6, after V lost 5 bases and J lost 5 bases. The CDR3 DNA reads TGTGCCAGCAGCAAGGTAGCGGGGGGCCACAATGAGCAGTTCTTC. Residues: CASSKVAGGHNEQFF.

This clonotype was counted only a few times. V usage is TRBV7-8 and J usage is TRBJ2-5, with 11 bases that match TRBD1. Trimming cost V 3 bases and J 1 base; bases outside gene matches: 4. CDR3 length equals 16 residues. Germline assignment: CDR1 SGHVS and CDR2 FQNEAQ. Here the CDR3 reads CASSFRTGGPQETQYF. CDR3 in DNA: TGTGCCAGCAGCTTTCGGACAGGGGGCCCCCAAGAGACCCAGTACTTC.

This clonotype has a count of ten or more. This chain joins TRBV5-1 and TRBJ1-4; D is unresolved. CDR3 length: 15 residues. The V gene lost 0 bases and the J gene lost 0 bases, with 6 bases spanning the gap. The germline V gene has CDR1 SGHRS and CDR2 YFSETQ. This CDR3 reads CASSLGPSTNEKLFF. As DNA, the CDR3 is TGCGCCAGCAGCTTGGGGCCCTCAACTAATGAAAAACTGTTTTTT.

The V and J genes are TRBV10-3 and TRBJ1-1, with D uncertain. Trimming removed 6 bases at V and 1 base at J, with 6 bases between. CDR3 length equals 12 residues. The germline V gene has CDR1 ENHRY and CDR2 SYGVKD. CDR3 region: CAIRGSNTEAFF. CDR3 DNA sequence: TGTGCCATCAGGGGTTCGAACACTGAAGCTTTCTTT.

The genes are TRBV7-2 and TRBJ1-1, with D maybe TRBD1 (6 bases). Trimming removed 5 bases from V and 2 bases from J, with 12 bases in between. Germline V gene lookup returns CDR1 SGHTA and CDR2 FQGNSA. CDR3 length: 14 residues. In DNA form, the CDR3 reads TGTGCCAGCAGCCCTCAGGGGTACAACACTGAAGCTTTCTTT. Translated, it gives CASSPQGYNTEAFF.

This clonotype was recorded a few times. The chain carries TRBV5-5 and TRBJ2-7, with D possibly being TRBD2 (6 bases). The CDR3 runs 14 residues. CDR1 SGHKS and CDR2 YYEKEE come from the germline V gene (reference sequence). The ends were cut back, 4 bases at V and 3 bases at J, with 14 bases in the middle. CDR3 residues: CASSPRDWGYEQYF. The CDR3 bases are TGTGCCAGCAGCCCCCGGGACTGGGGCTACGAGCAGTACTTC. Full variable domain (rest looked up from reference TRBV5-5 and TRBJ2-7): DAGVTQSPTHLIKTRGQQVTLRCSPISGHKSVSWYQQVLGQGPQFIFQYYEKEERGRGNFPDRFSARQFPNYSSELNVNALLLGDSALYLCASSPRDWGYEQYFGPGTRLTVT.

The table lists this clonotype with a few counts. The chain employs TRBV20-1 and TRBJ1-5, with 8 bases aligning to TRBD1. This CDR3 region has 14 residues. Germline lookup yields CDR1 DFQATT and CDR2 SNEGSKA (reference sequence). The junction had 4 bases not matched to a gene; V was cut back by 2 bases and J by 4 bases. The CDR3 loop reads CSARQGASNQPQHF. For the CDR3, the DNA is TGCAGTGCTAGACAGGGGGCATCGAATCAGCCCCAGCATTTT.

V is TRBV11-2 and J is TRBJ2-5; 14 bases align to TRBD2. Germline-derived CDR1 and CDR2 are SGHAT and FQNNGV. Germline trimming cut 5 bases from V and 0 bases from J; bases unmatched to any gene: 8. This CDR3 contains 18 residues. This CDR3 reads CASSPARTSGGYQETQYF. The CDR3 region has the DNA TGTGCCAGCAGCCCTGCTCGGACTAGCGGGGGGTACCAAGAGACCCAGTACTTC.

The rearrangement uses TRBV12-3 or TRBV12-4 and TRBJ1-3; D is possibly TRBD1 (5 bases). V gave up 6 bases and J gave up 0 bases, with 9 bases separating them. The CDR3 consists of 14 residues. The CDR3 reads CASSMTDSGNTIYF. CDR3 sequence (DNA): TGTGCCAGCAGCATGACAGACTCTGGAAACACCATATATTTT.

This rearrangement joins TRBV5-5 to TRBJ2-3, with a tentative D call TRBD1 (6 bases). This CDR3 contains 15 residues. V lost 1 base to trimming and J lost 3 bases, with 12 bases between them. Germline values: CDR1 SGHKS, CDR2 YYEKEE (reference sequence). This chain's CDR3 is CASSLRGMGTDTQYF. The CDR3 DNA is TGTGCCAGCAGCTTGAGGGGGATGGGGACAGATACGCAGTATTTT.

The chain employs TRBV7-9 and TRBJ1-1, with D unclear. Germline CDR1 is SEHNR and CDR2 is FQNEAQ (reference sequence). Trimming took off 5 bases at V and 4 bases at J, with 14 bases between the two ends. The CDR3 consists of 14 residues. CDR3 in DNA: TGTGCCAGCAGCCGTATATGGCTGAGCACTGAAGCTTTCTTT. Amino acid sequence: CASSRIWLSTEAFF.

This clonotype has a count of ten or more. The gene calls are TRBV12-3 or TRBV12-4 and TRBJ1-2; D gene uncertain. V shed 6 bases and J shed 4 bases, with 12 bases lying between them. This CDR3 region has 13 residues. The CDR3 coding sequence is TGTGCCAGCAGGCCCACCGAAGCCTATGGCTACACCTTC. It yields the protein CASRPTEAYGYTF.

The rearrangement uses TRBV6-7 and TRBJ1-4; the match to TRBD1 covers 7 bases. TRBV6-7 is filed as an ORF, its function uncertain. With V trimmed by 7 bases and J by 5 bases, 10 bases remained unmatched. The CDR3 covers 15 residues. CDR3 amino acids: CASISAQGPNEKLFF. DNA of the CDR3: TGTGCCAGCATCTCGGCACAGGGGCCAAATGAAAAACTGTTTTTT.

This clonotype was counted a few times. The V and J genes are TRBV20-1 and TRBJ2-2, with 10 bases that match TRBD2. V shed 1 base and J 8 bases; nucleotides not matched to a gene: 10. Germline V gene lookup returns CDR1 DFQATT and CDR2 SNEGSKA (reference sequence). The CDR3 contains 16 residues. CDR3 nucleotide sequence: TGCAGTGCTAGAGGCCTAGCGGGGGCCCAGCGGGGGGAGCTGTTTTTT. Protein product: CSARGLAGAQRGELFF.

V usage is TRBV12-3 or TRBV12-4 and J usage is TRBJ2-5; D is uncertain. V lost 2 bases and J 5 bases, leaving 9 bases between the germline ends. The CDR3 has 13 residues. The CDR3 DNA reads TGTGCCAGCAGTTTACCCCTGGGGGAGACCCAGTACTTC. Its translation: CASSLPLGETQYF.

This clonotype was recorded a few times. The chain uses TRBV6-5 and TRBJ2-5; 8 bases fit TRBD1. Looked up from germline, CDR1 is MNHEY and CDR2 is SVGAGI. Trimming took 6 bases from V and 4 from J; bases not matched to a gene: 4. This CDR3 region has 13 residues. The DNA of the CDR3 is TGTGCCAGCAGACGACAGGGGTCAGAGACCCAGTACTTC. This gives the protein CASRRQGSETQYF.

The chain carries TRBV4-2 and TRBJ2-1; the D is unclear. Germline CDR1 reads LGHNA; CDR2 reads YNFKEQ. The CDR3 covers 16 residues. V was trimmed by 1 base and J by 5 bases, leaving 15 bases between them. For the CDR3, the DNA is TGTGCCAGCAGCCAAGGGTCGGGCTACCTGAACAATGAGCAGTTCTTC. Amino acid sequence: CASSQGSGYLNNEQFF.